What follows are 30 T cell receptor beta chains derived from one specimen sequenced in a study of T cells in Graves' hyperthyroidism and ophthalmopathy. The source material, RNA transcripts, was used to amplify TCR beta CDR3 regions. The study used the HTBI primer set for a first-round RT-PCR of the TCR CDR3. TCRdb independently ran MiXCR on the multiplex PCR reads; one entry per CDR3 protein. The table includes 540,000 or so distinct CDR3 sequences, about 15% detected once. Input material: blood. These receptors came from a woman aged 25 to 45 with Graves' hyperthyroidism.

The table lists this clonotype with many counts. The chain links TRBV5-1 to TRBJ2-3; a possible D gene is TRBD2 (6 bases). The CDR3 spans 15 residues. Trimming removed 2 bases from V and 0 bases from J, with 10 bases in between. From germline, CDR1 is SGHRS and CDR2 YFSETQ. The CDR3 spells CASSFSGGSTDTQYF. In nucleotides, the CDR3 is TGCGCCAGCAGCTTCAGCGGAGGGAGCACAGATACGCAGTATTTT.

This clonotype was detected ten times or more. The rearrangement uses TRBV5-1 and TRBJ2-3; a possible D gene is TRBD2 (6 bases). Germline V CDR1 and CDR2: SGHRS, YFSETQ. The CDR3 runs 15 residues. The V end was cut by 4 bases, the J end by 2 bases, with 14 bases between. Here the CDR3 DNA reads TGCGCCAGCAGCCGGGACTCTTCCTTCACAGATACGCAGTATTTT. The encoded protein is CASSRDSSFTDTQYF. Supplemented by reference TRBV5-1 and TRBJ2-3, the full variable domain reads KAGVTQTPRYLIKTRGQQVTLSCSPISGHRSVSWYQQTPGQGLQFLFEYFSETQRNKGNFPGRFSGRQFSNSRSEMNVSTLELGDSALYLCASSRDSSFTDTQYFGPGTRLTVL.

This clonotype has at least ten counts. The chain combines TRBV7-2 with TRBJ1-2, with 7 positions matching TRBD1. Trimming took 5 bases from V and 3 from J; bases not matched to a gene: 9. The CDR3 spans 15 residues. The germline gives CDR1 SGHTA, CDR2 FQGNSA. CDR3 protein: CASSLQGTDHYGYTF. Here the CDR3 DNA reads TGTGCCAGCAGCCTACAAGGGACAGACCACTATGGCTACACCTTC.

The gene calls are TRBV7-9 and TRBJ2-5; a weak D match, TRBD1 (6 bases). The germline CDR1 and CDR2 sequences are SEHNR and FQNEAQ (reference sequence). This CDR3 has 14 residues. V was cut by 0 bases and J by 2 bases, with 7 bases left in between. Written as DNA, the CDR3 is TGTGCCAGCAGCTTAGCGACAGGTCAAGAGACCCAGTACTTC. This gives the protein CASSLATGQETQYF.

Comments on this clonotype: Being one base from a much bigger clone, this may be a read error. This chain joins TRBV28 and TRBJ2-7; TRBD2 matches at 10 bases. Trimming took 6 bases from V and 3 from J; bases not matched to a gene: 8. The CDR3 has 15 amino acids. CDR1 MDHEN and CDR2 SYDVKM come from the germline V gene. This CDR3 is CASRLAGASSYEQYF. The CDR3 region has the DNA TGTGCCAGCAGGCTAGCGGGAGCATCGAGCTACGAGCAGTACTTC.

This clonotype was counted ten times or more. The chain employs TRBV20-1 and TRBJ2-1; 8 bases map to TRBD2. After removal of 3 bases from V and 6 bases from J, the junction contained 4 bases not matched to a gene. Germline V gene data show CDR1 as DFQATT and CDR2 as SNEGSKA (reference sequence). The CDR3 extends over 13 amino acids. CDR3 sequence: CSARNLAGNEQFF. CDR3 bases: TGCAGTGCTAGGAACCTAGCGGGCAATGAGCAGTTCTTC.

This clonotype has only a few counts. The chain carries TRBV6-5 and TRBJ1-2; D possibly corresponds to TRBD1 (5 bases). The CDR3 extends over 16 amino acids. The V end lost 2 bases, the J end lost 0 bases, and 13 bases lay between the germline ends. The germline CDR1 and CDR2 sequences are MNHEY and SVGAGI. The CDR3 here is CASSYNGRATNYGYTF. In nucleotides, the CDR3 is TGTGCCAGCAGTTACAATGGCAGGGCCACTAACTATGGCTACACCTTC.

At least ten counts were recorded for this clonotype. V is TRBV7-8 and J is TRBJ2-1, with 7 bases aligning to TRBD2. The junction had 4 bases not matched to a gene; V was cut back by 5 bases and J by 6 bases. Germline CDR1 reads SGHVS; CDR2 reads FQNEAQ. This CDR3 region has 13 residues. This CDR3 is CASSAWGGNEQFF. CDR3 coding DNA: TGTGCCAGCAGCGCCTGGGGGGGCAATGAGCAGTTCTTC.

The CDR3 is CASSMLAGVGGELFF. Here the CDR3 DNA reads TGTGCCAGTAGTATGCTAGCGGGAGTTGGCGGGGAGCTGTTTTTT. V usage is TRBV19 and J usage is TRBJ2-2, with 10 bases lining up with TRBD2. With V trimmed by 3 bases and J by 7 bases, 5 bases remained unmatched. CDR1 LNHDA and CDR2 SQIVND come from the germline V gene (reference sequence). The CDR3 totals 15 residues.

The genes are TRBV7-9 and TRBJ2-3; TRBD1 matches at 9 bases. The CDR3 length is 14 residues. Germline V gives CDR1 SEHNR, CDR2 FQNEAQ (reference sequence). The V gene end was trimmed by 2 bases and the J gene end by 5 bases; junction bases not matched to a gene: 2. The CDR3 spells CASSLQTGGDTQYF. Here the CDR3 DNA reads TGTGCCAGCAGCTTACAGACAGGGGGAGATACGCAGTATTTT.

This clonotype was recorded a few times. This rearrangement joins TRBV15 to TRBJ1-1; TRBD1 matches at 7 bases. With V trimmed by 4 bases and J by 1 base, 6 bases remained unmatched. Germline lookup yields CDR1 LNHNV and CDR2 YYDKDF (reference sequence). This CDR3 is built from 15 residues. The CDR3 nucleotides read TGTGCCACCAGCATTAACAGGGGCCAGAACACTGAAGCTTTCTTT. This encodes CATSINRGQNTEAFF.

The table lists this clonotype with many counts. The chain joins TRBV11-2 to TRBJ1-6, with TRBD1 matching 8 bases. Germline V CDR1 and CDR2: SGHAT, FQNNGV. V trimming: 5 bases; J trimming: 7 bases; junction bases outside the gene matches: 7. This CDR3 region has 15 residues. The chain's CDR3 is CASSQRQGQNSPLHF. CDR3 bases: TGTGCCAGCAGCCAACGACAGGGGCAGAATTCACCCCTCCACTTT.

This clonotype showed up many times. This chain links TRBV28 with TRBJ2-2, with 7 bases matching TRBD2. Per the germline V gene, CDR1 is MDHEN and CDR2 is SYDVKM. The CDR3 has 15 residues. The V gene end was trimmed by 8 bases and the J gene end by 1 base; junction bases not matched to a gene: 7. DNA for the CDR3: TGTGCCAGCTCAATAGGCGGGAGGAACACCGGGGAGCTGTTTTTT. This codes for CASSIGGRNTGELFF. The complete variable domain, with remaining parts taken from reference TRBV28 and TRBJ2-2, reads DVKVTQSSRYLVKRTGEKVFLECVQDMDHENMFWYRQDPGLGLRLIYFSYDVKMKEKGDIPEGYSVSREKKERFSLILESASTNQTSMYLCASSIGGRNTGELFFGEGSRLTVL.

Notes on this clonotype: In this CDR3 the conserved last residue, phenylalanine or tryptophan, is missing, so a read error is likely. The rearrangement joins TRBV6-1 to TRBJ1-2, with TRBD1 matching 7 bases. V shed 6 bases, J shed 2 bases, and the junction held 6 bases outside the gene matches. Germline values: CDR1 MNHNS, CDR2 SASEGT. The CDR3 is made up of 14 amino acids. CDR3 in DNA: TGTGCCAGCAGCCCAGACAGGGAAAACTATGGCTACACCTCC. Translation gives CASSPDRENYGYTS.

Details on this clonotype: Just one base apart from a much larger clone, this may be a read error. This chain connects TRBV7-9 to TRBJ2-5; D is possibly TRBD2 (5 bases). V dropped 5 bases and J dropped 5 bases, with 9 bases sitting between them. Germline V gene data show CDR1 as SEHNR and CDR2 as FQNEAQ (reference sequence). There are 12 residues in the CDR3. The CDR3 DNA is TGTGCCAGCAGCGTATGGGAGGAGACCCAGTACTTC. It encodes CASSVWEETQYF.

The chain couples TRBV12-3 or TRBV12-4 to TRBJ2-2, with 8 bases aligning to TRBD1. This CDR3 is built from 16 residues. Trimming cost V 5 bases and J 0 bases; bases outside gene matches: 5. The CDR3 is CASSRSGGPNTGELFF. The DNA of the CDR3 is TGTGCCAGCAGTCGCTCAGGGGGCCCGAACACCGGGGAGCTGTTTTTT.

This clonotype was seen a single time. A much larger clone sits a single nucleotide away, making a read error possible. The rearrangement joins TRBV2 to TRBJ1-3; 8 bases line up with TRBD1. There are 14 residues in the CDR3. CDR1 and CDR2 from the germline V gene are SNHLY and FYNNEI. V was clipped by 8 bases and J by 4 bases; unmatched bases: 7. The CDR3 loop reads CASGQDRAGNTIYF. The CDR3 DNA follows: TGTGCCAGCGGTCAGGACAGGGCAGGAAACACCATATATTTT.

This clonotype was counted many times. The chain has TRBV11-2 and TRBJ2-7; tentatively, D is TRBD1 or TRBD2 (7 bases each). This CDR3 region has 17 residues. Trimming stripped 5 bases from V and 5 bases from J, with 25 bases between. The V gene's germline CDR1 is SGHAT and CDR2 FQNNGV. The CDR3 region has the DNA TGTGCCAGCAGCCCAGGGGGATTAAGCGGGAAGGTCCACGAGCAGTACTTC. Amino acids: CASSPGGLSGKVHEQYF.

This clonotype was recorded many times. The chain is built from TRBV18 and TRBJ2-7; 7 positions agree with TRBD2. V trimming: 3 bases; J trimming: 3 bases; junction bases outside the gene matches: 5. Germline CDR1 KGHSH, CDR2 LQKENI. The CDR3 sequence is 14 residues long. The CDR3 region is CASSPGEGYYEQYF. CDR3 coding DNA: TGTGCCAGCTCACCGGGGGAGGGATACTACGAGCAGTACTTC.

This clonotype has at least ten counts. The V and J genes are TRBV10-3 and TRBJ2-3, with 7 bases matching TRBD2. This CDR3 is 15 amino acids long. V gave up 6 bases and J gave up 6 bases; unmatched junction bases: 12. The germline V gene encodes CDR1 ENHRY and CDR2 SYGVKD. The CDR3 DNA follows: TGTGCCATCAGCGACCTTGGCGGGAGATCGGATACGCAGTATTTT. As protein: CAISDLGGRSDTQYF.

This clonotype was observed many times. This rearrangement joins TRBV28 to TRBJ2-5; D call uncertain. The CDR3 spans 14 residues. Germline V gives CDR1 MDHEN, CDR2 SYDVKM. V was shortened by 1 base and J by 7 bases, with 13 bases between the two germline ends. This CDR3 reads CASSLLYGSGTQYF. Written as DNA, the CDR3 is TGTGCCAGCAGTTTATTGTACGGTTCCGGGACCCAGTACTTC.

The chain uses TRBV20-1 and TRBJ1-5; D unclear. The CDR3 runs 13 residues. CDR1 DFQATT and CDR2 SNEGSKA come from the germline V gene (reference sequence). Trimming left V 6 bases short and J 3 bases short, with 12 bases between. The CDR3 loop reads CSAPQSFNQPQHF. The CDR3 DNA follows: TGCAGTGCACCACAGAGCTTCAATCAGCCCCAGCATTTT.

This clonotype was recorded a few times. This sequence joins TRBV7-2 and TRBJ2-5, with a tentative D call TRBD1 (5 bases). Germline values: CDR1 SGHTA, CDR2 FQGNSA. The V gene lost 5 bases and the J gene lost 5 bases, with 15 bases spanning the gap. The CDR3 is 14 amino acids. The CDR3 bases are TGTGCCAGCAGCCCCGGACACCCCAGGGAGACCCAGTACTTC. This sequence encodes CASSPGHPRETQYF.

A few counts support this clonotype. The chain joins TRBV10-1 to TRBJ2-3; no clear D. Germline CDR1 WNHNN, CDR2 SYGVQD (reference sequence). The CDR3 covers 13 residues. The V end lost 2 bases, the J end lost 4 bases, and 7 bases lay between the germline ends. The CDR3 reads CASSELGPDTQYF. CDR3 DNA sequence: TGCGCCAGCAGTGAGCTCGGGCCAGATACGCAGTATTTT.

This clonotype was observed a single time. The junction differs from germline at one of its ends, possibly a read error. This chain uses TRBV4-1 with TRBJ2-1; D possibly corresponds to TRBD2 (6 bases). Per the germline V gene, CDR1 is MGHRA and CDR2 is YSYEKL. The CDR3 sequence is 18 residues long. The DNA of the CDR3 is TGCGCCAGCAGCCAAGGCCCTCTCGTAACTAGCAGAGAACATGAGCAGTCCTTC. It codes for CASSQGPLVTSREHEQSF.

This sequence joins TRBV20-1 and TRBJ2-1, with D maybe TRBD2 (6 bases). Germline values: CDR1 DFQATT, CDR2 SNEGSKA (reference sequence). V lost 3 bases and J lost 14, with 20 bases in between. This CDR3 contains 13 residues. Here the CDR3 DNA reads TGCAGTGCTAGGGAACAGGCGGGGACGATGGAGTTCTTC. This gives the protein CSAREQAGTMEFF.

This clonotype has just a few counts. The chain uses TRBV19 and TRBJ1-1, with D possibly matching TRBD1 (5 bases). V lost 0 bases to trimming and J lost 10 bases, with 9 bases between them. The CDR3 is made up of 12 amino acids. CDR1 and CDR2 (germline): LNHDA, SQIVND (reference sequence). CDR3 region: CASSIEGGRAFF. The CDR3 region has the DNA TGTGCCAGTAGTATAGAGGGGGGGAGAGCTTTCTTT.

The sample holds a few counts of this clonotype. The rearrangement uses TRBV12-3 or TRBV12-4 and TRBJ1-4; D may be TRBD1 (5 bases). This CDR3 contains 14 residues. Between the trimmed V and J ends, which lost 7 bases and 0 bases, there was a span of 9 bases. The CDR3 DNA sequence: TGTGCCAGCACCCAGACAGCAACTAATGAAAAACTGTTTTTT. It codes for CASTQTATNEKLFF.

There are many counts of this clonotype. The chain combines TRBV7-3 with TRBJ2-1; D might be TRBD2 (6 bases). V was trimmed by 5 bases and J by 8 bases, leaving 16 bases between them. CDR3 length: 14 residues. CDR1 is SGHTA and CDR2 is FQGTGA in the germline V gene. Written as DNA, the CDR3 is TGTGCCAGCAGCCCCGCGGCGGGATTACATGAGCAGTTCTTC. Encoded protein: CASSPAAGLHEQFF.

This clonotype has ten or more counts. The V gene is TRBV12-3 or TRBV12-4, the J gene TRBJ2-3; 11 bases line up with TRBD2. This CDR3 spans 17 amino acids. V dropped 4 bases and J dropped 3; count of bases not matched to a gene: 9. For the CDR3, the DNA is TGTGCCAGCAGTTCCCTGTGGACTAGCGGGCGAACAGATACGCAGTATTTT. It yields the protein CASSSLWTSGRTDTQYF.